This T cell receptor (beta chain) was documented in a study of blood T cell repertoires in COVID-19. Study-level background: From T cells, B-cell-depleted T cells, or PBMCs came the material, which was cDNA or gDNA.

The repertoire was sequenced with immunoSEQ multiplex PCR; TCRdb's copy has only in-frame clones and lacks some. The data contain roughly 300,000 clones, 85% of them singletons. CDR1 is MNHEY, CDR2 SVGAGI, per germline. The CDR3 has 12 residues. V lost 8 bases to trimming and J lost 5 bases, with 12 bases between them. The sequenced material came from peripheral blood. The J gene is TRBJ1-2, the V gene TRBV6-5, with D unresolved. This TCR came from a human donor in a cohort sampled during active COVID-19. The CDR3 sequence: CASYDLAYGYTF. In DNA form, the CDR3 reads TGTGCCAGCTATGACTTGGCATATGGCTACACCTTC.